This T cell receptor (beta chain) was sequenced for a study of blood T cell repertoires in COVID-19. V shed 5 bases and J 5 bases; nucleotides not matched to a gene: 13. The CDR3 covers 16 residues. From germline, CDR1 is MNHEY and CDR2 SVGEGT. Clones were read by immunoSEQ multiplex PCR, and TCRdb kept only the in-frame ones, dropping some. Here the sample spans a few hundred thousand clones, under 90% being singletons. The origin of this receptor is a woman in her late teens or twenties with acute or convalescent COVID-19. Sequenced sample: peripheral blood. J is TRBJ2-7 and V is TRBV6-2 or TRBV6-3; 9 bases line up with TRBD2. In DNA form, the CDR3 reads TGTGCCAGCAGTAATTCTTTCGGACTAGCGATCGACGAGCAGTACTTC. Translating gives CASSNSFGLAIDEQYF.